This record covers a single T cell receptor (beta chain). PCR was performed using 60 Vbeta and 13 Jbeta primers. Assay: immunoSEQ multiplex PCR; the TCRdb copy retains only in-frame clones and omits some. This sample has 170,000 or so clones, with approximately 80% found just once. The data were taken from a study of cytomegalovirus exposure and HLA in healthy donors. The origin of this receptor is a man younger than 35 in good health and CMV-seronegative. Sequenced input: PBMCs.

DNA for the CDR3: TGTGCCAGCAGCACCCTGGGGGGGACAGGGAACACCATATATTTT. This encodes CASSTLGGTGNTIYF. This sequence joins TRBV7-6 and TRBJ1-3; 9 bases are a match to TRBD1. The junction had 9 bases not matched to a gene; V was cut back by 5 bases and J by 7 bases. The CDR3 is 15 residues long. Germline V gene sequence: CDR1 SGHVS, CDR2 FNYEAQ.